Shown below are 29 T cell receptor beta chains from a single sample sequenced in a study of T cell responses to AZD1222 COVID-19 vaccine. Profiled with immunoSEQ multiplex PCR; TCRdb holds only in-frame clones, not every one. Here the sample spans 50,000 to 70,000 clones, approximately 89% being singletons. Here the sequenced sample was peripheral blood, taken 28 days after the second AZD1222 dose. The receptor set was obtained from an adult who received the AZD1222 COVID-19 vaccine.

In this sample, this clone turned up once. V usage is TRBV19 and J usage is TRBJ2-4, with D possibly matching TRBD1 (5 bases). V was clipped by 0 bases and J by 7 bases, with 16 bases between them. This CDR3 spans 16 amino acids. From germline, CDR1 is LNHDA and CDR2 SQIVND (reference sequence). The CDR3 protein is CASSIERTRKDNIQYF. The DNA for the CDR3 is TGTGCCAGTAGTATAGAGCGGACACGTAAGGACAACATTCAGTACTTC.

The V and J genes are TRBV15 and TRBJ1-2; tentative D call: TRBD1 (5 bases). The V and J ends lost 0 bases and 0 bases respectively, with 8 bases between them. The length of the CDR3 is 15 residues. Germline CDR1 and CDR2: LNHNV and YYDKDF (reference sequence). The DNA of the CDR3 is TGTGCCACCAGCAGAGACAGGGACCCTAACTATGGCTACACCTTC. Amino acids: CATSRDRDPNYGYTF.

This clone was detected a few times. V usage is TRBV10-3 and J usage is TRBJ2-7; 8 bases are shared with TRBD1. CDR3 length: 13 amino acids. Germline V CDR1 and CDR2: ENHRY, SYGVKD. The ends lost 8 bases at V and 4 bases at J; junction bases unmatched: 7. The CDR3, as DNA: TGTGCCATCTCAGGGGGCAGGGGATACGAGCAGTACTTC. Translating it yields CAISGGRGYEQYF.

The gene calls are TRBV6-5 and TRBJ1-6; 8 bases map to TRBD1. The germline CDR1 and CDR2 sequences are MNHEY and SVGAGI. This CDR3 comprises 15 residues. V lost 5 bases and J lost 6; bases outside the gene matches: 6. CDR3 DNA: TGTGCCAGCAGTCCCCGGGACAGGCGTAATTCACCCCTCCACTTT. Encoded protein: CASSPRDRRNSPLHF.

This clone was seen just once. The chain joins TRBV6-5 to TRBJ1-1, with a possible D match to TRBD1 (5 bases). V shed 0 bases and J shed 1 base, with 9 bases lying between them. There are 15 residues in the CDR3. The germline CDR1 and CDR2 sequences are MNHEY and SVGAGI. CDR3 residues: CASSYSGTANTEAFF. CDR3 nucleotide sequence: TGTGCCAGCAGTTACTCGGGGACTGCGAACACTGAAGCTTTCTTT.

This clone was picked up one time. The chain links TRBV7-9 to TRBJ1-4; no reliable D call. There are 14 residues in the CDR3. Trimming took off 4 bases at V and 0 bases at J, with 6 bases between the two ends. Per the germline V gene, CDR1 is SEHNR and CDR2 is FQNEAQ (reference sequence). CDR3 DNA: TGTGCCAGCAGCTCGATTGCAACTAATGAAAAACTGTTTTTT. It yields the protein CASSSIATNEKLFF.

The chain has TRBV5-1 and TRBJ1-1; a weak D match, TRBD1 (6 bases). Germline CDR1 is SGHRS and CDR2 is YFSETQ. The CDR3 sequence is 16 residues long. V lost 4 bases to trimming and J lost 2 bases, with 18 bases between them. CDR3: CASSAGDMRLNTEAFF. CDR3 nucleotides: TGCGCCAGCAGCGCGGGGGACATGAGGTTAAACACTGAAGCTTTCTTT.

This clone appeared once. The V gene is TRBV5-1, the J gene TRBJ2-7, with 8 bases lining up with TRBD2. The V and J ends lost 4 bases and 3 bases, in that order; junction bases with no gene match: 9. This CDR3 contains 15 residues. From germline, CDR1 is SGHRS and CDR2 YFSETQ. The CDR3 DNA reads TGCGCCAGCAGCCCCCTACCTAGCGGGTTCTACGAGCAGTACTTC. This sequence encodes CASSPLPSGFYEQYF.

The J gene is TRBJ2-7, the V gene TRBV7-3; TRBD2 aligns across 10 bases. Germline values: CDR1 SGHTA, CDR2 FQGTGA. J lost 6 bases, V lost 5 bases, and 10 bases had no gene match. The CDR3 totals 15 residues. In nucleotides, the CDR3 is TGTGCCAGCAGCCGCTCAGCGGGGGGGCCCGGCGAGCAGTACTTC. Its protein product is CASSRSAGGPGEQYF. The full variable domain, its missing parts supplied by reference TRBV7-3 and TRBJ2-7, is GAGVSQTPSNKVTEKGKYVELRCDPISGHTALYWYRQSLGQGPEFLIYFQGTGAADDSGLPNDRFFAVRPEGSVSTLKIQRTERGDSAVYLCASSRSAGGPGEQYFGPGTRLTVT.

V usage is TRBV30 and J usage is TRBJ1-5; D might be TRBD1 (5 bases). The CDR3 extends over 13 amino acids. The V end was cut by 5 bases, the J end by 5 bases, with 13 bases between. CDR1 is GTSNPN and CDR2 is SVGIG in the germline V gene (reference sequence). The CDR3 nucleotides are TGTGCCTGGGGACGGGACGGATATCAGCCCCAGCATTTT. It specifies CAWGRDGYQPQHF.

This chain connects TRBV11-3 to TRBJ2-2, with TRBD1 matching 10 bases. Germline V lookup: CDR1 SGHNT, CDR2 YENEEA. V lost 0 bases and J lost 5; bases outside the gene matches: 6. This CDR3 contains 17 residues. DNA of the CDR3: TGTGCCAGCAGCTTAGAAACGGGACAGGGGATAACCGGGGAGCTGTTTTTT. It is translated as CASSLETGQGITGELFF.

The rearrangement joins TRBV6-2 or TRBV6-3 to TRBJ1-4, with TRBD1 identical over 8 bases. The CDR3 has 17 amino acids. CDR1 MNHEY and CDR2 SVGEGT come from the germline V gene. With V trimmed by 6 bases and J by 4 bases, 13 bases remained unmatched. DNA for the CDR3: TGTGCCAGCAGCCCTACCGGGACAGGAGCACTTAATGAAAAACTGTTTTTT. This gives the protein CASSPTGTGALNEKLFF.

This clone was counted a single time. V usage is TRBV11-3 and J usage is TRBJ2-1; 9 positions match TRBD2. CDR1 is SGHNT and CDR2 is YENEEA in the germline V gene. V shed 4 bases and J 3 bases; nucleotides not matched to a gene: 7. There are 16 residues in the CDR3. The CDR3 DNA reads as TGTGCCAGCAGCTCCTCTAGCGGGACGGGCTACAATGAGCAGTTCTTC. As protein: CASSSSSGTGYNEQFF.

V usage is TRBV4-3 and J usage is TRBJ1-1; D unresolved. The CDR3 covers 13 residues. Trimming took off 0 bases at V and 7 bases at J, with 9 bases between the two ends. CDR1 is LGHNA, CDR2 YSLEER, per germline. DNA for the CDR3: TGCGCCAGCAGCCAAGATAGCAGACTTGAAGCTTTCTTT. Translated: CASSQDSRLEAFF.

This chain connects TRBV24-1 to TRBJ2-1; D might be TRBD2 (5 bases). The CDR3 length is 15 residues. CDR1 is KGHDR, CDR2 SFDVKD, per germline. The germline V and J ends were trimmed by 4 bases and 2 bases, with 11 bases remaining between them. This CDR3 is CATSESGSPYNEQFF. The CDR3 DNA follows: TGTGCCACCAGTGAATCGGGATCCCCCTACAATGAGCAGTTCTTC.

The V call is TRBV2, the J call TRBJ2-1; the D is unclear. Germline V CDR1 and CDR2: SNHLY, FYNNEI. V lost 1 base to trimming and J lost 15 bases, with 10 bases between them. The CDR3 has 11 residues. CDR3 in amino acids: CASSEGSWRFF. The CDR3 DNA sequence: TGTGCCAGCAGTGAAGGGTCGTGGAGGTTCTTC. Supplemented by reference TRBV2 and TRBJ2-1, the full variable domain reads EPEVTQTPSHQVTQMGQEVILRCVPISNHLYFYWYRQILGQKVEFLVSFYNNEISEKSEIFDDQFSVERPDGSNFTLKIRSTKLEDSAMYFCASSEGSWRFFGPGTRLTVL.

The DNA of the CDR3 is TGTGCCAGTAGTAAGACTAGCGGGGGTTACTACGAGCAGTACTTC. This encodes CASSKTSGGYYEQYF. The chain has TRBV19 and TRBJ2-7; 12 bases line up with TRBD2. The germline V gene encodes CDR1 LNHDA and CDR2 SQIVND (reference sequence). The CDR3 spans 15 residues. V lost 4 bases, J lost 3 bases, and 4 bases stayed unmatched.

This sequence joins TRBV6-2 or TRBV6-3 and TRBJ2-7; 7 nucleotides match TRBD1. The CDR3 has 16 amino acids. Per the germline V gene, CDR1 is MNHEY and CDR2 is SVGEGT. The V segment lost 6 bases and the J segment 0 bases; nucleotides outside the gene matches: 11. CDR3 in amino acids: CASSRWGQSSSYEQYF. In DNA, the CDR3 is TGTGCCAGCAGCCGTTGGGGACAGTCCAGCTCCTACGAGCAGTACTTC.

V gene TRBV30 combines with J gene TRBJ1-3, with D unresolved. The CDR3 runs 16 residues. Germline V gene sequence: CDR1 GTSNPN, CDR2 SVGIG (reference sequence). Trimming cost V 0 bases and J 1 base, with 13 bases left between them. CDR3 sequence (DNA): TGTGCCTGGAGTGTAGGTCGGACCAATTCTGGAAACACCATATATTTT. It yields the protein CAWSVGRTNSGNTIYF.

In this sample, this clone turned up a few times. CDR3 region: CASSQGRTPHQPQHF. CDR3 nucleotides: TGTGCCAGCAGCCAAGGAAGGACACCCCATCAGCCCCAGCATTTT. The V gene is TRBV3-1 (or the pseudogene TRBV3-2), the J gene TRBJ1-5, with a weak D call TRBD1 (5 bases). This CDR3 has 15 amino acids. The V end was cut by 1 base, the J end by 5 bases, with 12 bases between. The germline V gene has CDR1 LGHDT and CDR2 YNNKEL (reference sequence).

This clone was recorded once. V gene TRBV5-1 combines with J gene TRBJ1-4, with TRBD1 matching 7 bases. V trimming: 3 bases; J trimming: 7 bases; junction bases outside the gene matches: 6. This CDR3 has 14 amino acids. Per germline, CDR1 SGHRS and CDR2 YFSETQ. The DNA for the CDR3 is TGCGCCAGCAGCTCCGACAGGGTCTTTGAAAAACTGTTTTTT. As protein: CASSSDRVFEKLFF.

The rearrangement links TRBV10-2 to TRBJ2-5; 7 nucleotides line up with TRBD2. Per germline, CDR1 WSHSY and CDR2 SAAADI. Losses at the gene ends were 0 bases for V and 4 bases for J; bases not matched to a gene: 11. This CDR3 is built from 17 residues. DNA of the CDR3: TGCGCCAGCAGTGAGTCGAGGGCGGGAGTTTTCGGAGAGACCCAGTACTTC. This encodes CASSESRAGVFGETQYF.

The chain has TRBV3-1 (or the pseudogene TRBV3-2) and TRBJ2-4; TRBD2 matches at 13 bases. CDR3 length equals 19 residues. CDR1 is LGHDT, CDR2 YNNKEL, per germline (reference sequence). The V segment lost 2 bases and the J segment 2 bases; nucleotides outside the gene matches: 9. CDR3 coding DNA: TGTGCCAGCAGCCAATTCCGGACTAGCGGGAGAGGGACCAAAAACATTCAGTACTTC. Its translation is CASSQFRTSGRGTKNIQYF.

A note on this clone: One end of the junction varies from germline; a read error may be responsible. The chain carries TRBV5-3 and TRBJ2-7, with D perhaps matching TRBD1 or TRBD2 (7 bases each). TRBV5-3 is placed among ORFs of uncertain function. This CDR3 region has 17 residues. The CDR3 sequence is CARRPRGEGRSSYEQYF. CDR3 bases: TGTGCTAGAAGACCCAGGGGGGAGGGACGGTCAAGTTACGAGCAGTACTTC.

This chain joins TRBV6-5 and TRBJ2-7, with 8 bases matching TRBD1. CDR1 and CDR2 (germline): MNHEY, SVGAGI. After removal of 2 bases from V and 2 bases from J, the junction contained 5 bases not matched to a gene. The CDR3 is 15 amino acids. CDR3: CASSYNVQGAYEQYF. The CDR3 DNA reads TGTGCCAGCAGTTACAACGTACAGGGGGCCTACGAGCAGTACTTC.

The chain carries TRBV7-8 and TRBJ2-5; 7 bases align to TRBD1. The germline CDR1 and CDR2 sequences are SGHVS and FQNEAQ. The CDR3 contains 14 residues. V lost 5 bases to trimming and J lost 6 bases; unmatched junction nucleotides: 9. In nucleotides, the CDR3 is TGTGCCAGCAGCCTCAGGGACAGTGAAAAGACCCAGTACTTC. It encodes CASSLRDSEKTQYF.

The J gene is TRBJ1-1, the V gene TRBV7-3; 11 positions match TRBD1. This CDR3 has 13 amino acids. Germline trimming cut 5 bases from V and 11 bases from J; bases unmatched to any gene: 7. Germline V lookup: CDR1 SGHTA, CDR2 FQGTGA. CDR3 bases: TGTGCCAGCAGCCCCATGGACAGGGGGCATGCTTTCTTT. Translated, it gives CASSPMDRGHAFF.

This rearrangement joins TRBV19 to TRBJ1-4; D is ambiguous. Germline V gene sequence: CDR1 LNHDA, CDR2 SQIVND (reference sequence). Trimming left V 6 bases short and J 6 bases short, with 11 bases between. This CDR3 region has 13 residues. The CDR3 nucleotides are TGTGCCAGTAGAAAGGGTTCGGATGAAAAACTGTTTTTT. It yields the protein CASRKGSDEKLFF.

The V call is TRBV5-1, the J call TRBJ2-7; D not certain. Per the germline V gene, CDR1 is SGHRS and CDR2 is YFSETQ. V gave up 4 bases and J gave up 6 bases, with 14 bases separating them. The CDR3 is 13 residues long. In DNA, the CDR3 is TGCGCCAGCAGCCTAGGGCCGTTGGTCGAGCAGTACTTC. This translates into CASSLGPLVEQYF.